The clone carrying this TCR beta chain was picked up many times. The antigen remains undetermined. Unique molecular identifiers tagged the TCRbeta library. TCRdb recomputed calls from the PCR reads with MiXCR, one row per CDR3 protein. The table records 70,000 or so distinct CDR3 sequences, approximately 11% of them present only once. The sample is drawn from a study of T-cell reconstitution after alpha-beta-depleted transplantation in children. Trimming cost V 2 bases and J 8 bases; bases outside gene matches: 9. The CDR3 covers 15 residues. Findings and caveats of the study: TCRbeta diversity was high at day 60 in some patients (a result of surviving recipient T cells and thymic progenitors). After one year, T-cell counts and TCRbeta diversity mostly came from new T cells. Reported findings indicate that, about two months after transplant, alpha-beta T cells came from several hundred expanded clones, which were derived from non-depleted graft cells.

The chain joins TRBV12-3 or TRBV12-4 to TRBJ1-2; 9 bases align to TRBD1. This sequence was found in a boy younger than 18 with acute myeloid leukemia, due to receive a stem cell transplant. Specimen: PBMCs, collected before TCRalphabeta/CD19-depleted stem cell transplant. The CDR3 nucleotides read TGTGCCAGCAGTTTAAGGGGAACAGGGGGCTCCGGCTACACCTTC. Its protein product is CASSLRGTGGSGYTF.